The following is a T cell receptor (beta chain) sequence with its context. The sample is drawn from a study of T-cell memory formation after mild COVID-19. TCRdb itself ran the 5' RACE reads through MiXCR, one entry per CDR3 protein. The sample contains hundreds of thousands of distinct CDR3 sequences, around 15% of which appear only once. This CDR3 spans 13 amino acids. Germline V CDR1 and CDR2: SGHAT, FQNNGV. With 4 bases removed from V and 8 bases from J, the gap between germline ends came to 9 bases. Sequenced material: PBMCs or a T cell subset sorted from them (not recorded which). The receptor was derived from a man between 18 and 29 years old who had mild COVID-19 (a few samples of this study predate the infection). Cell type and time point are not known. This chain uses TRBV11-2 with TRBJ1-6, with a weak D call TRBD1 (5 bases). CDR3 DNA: TGTGCCAGCAGCTCTACAGGTTATTCACCCCTCCACTTT. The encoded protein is CASSSTGYSPLHF. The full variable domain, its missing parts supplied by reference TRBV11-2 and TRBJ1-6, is EAGVAQSPRYKIIEKRQSVAFWCNPISGHATLYWYQQILGQGPKLLIQFQNNGVVDDSQLPKDRFSAERLKGVDSTLKIQPAKLEDSAVYLCASSSTGYSPLHFGNGTRLTVT.